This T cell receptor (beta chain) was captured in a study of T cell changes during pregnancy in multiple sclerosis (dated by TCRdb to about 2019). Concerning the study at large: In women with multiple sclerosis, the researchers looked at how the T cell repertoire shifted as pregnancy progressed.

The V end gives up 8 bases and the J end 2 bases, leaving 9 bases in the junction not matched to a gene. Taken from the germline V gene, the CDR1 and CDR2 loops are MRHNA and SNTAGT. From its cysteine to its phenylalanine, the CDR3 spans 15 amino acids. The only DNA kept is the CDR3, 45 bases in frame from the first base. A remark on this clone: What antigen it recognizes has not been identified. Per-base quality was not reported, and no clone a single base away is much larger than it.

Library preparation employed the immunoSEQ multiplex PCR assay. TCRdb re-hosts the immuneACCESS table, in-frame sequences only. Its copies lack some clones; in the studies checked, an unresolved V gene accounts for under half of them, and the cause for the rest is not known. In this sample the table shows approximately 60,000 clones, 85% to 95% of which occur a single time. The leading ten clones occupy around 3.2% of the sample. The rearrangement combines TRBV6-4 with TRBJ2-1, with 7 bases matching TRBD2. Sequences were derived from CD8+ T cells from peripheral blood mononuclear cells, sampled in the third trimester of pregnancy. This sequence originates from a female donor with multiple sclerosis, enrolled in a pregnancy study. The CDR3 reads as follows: CASSRLAETYNEQFF. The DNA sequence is TGTGCCAGCTCTAGACTAGCAGAGACCTACAATGAGCAGTTCTTC.